The clone carrying this T cell receptor (beta chain) was picked up a small number of times. Its antigen is as yet unknown. The data originate from a study of T cell responses to AZD1222 COVID-19 vaccine. Findings and caveats of the study: Repertoire collection took place solely once the T cell response had peaked. Receipt of two AZD1222 doses was followed by a rise in Spike-specific TCR breadth and depth. Clonal diversity was possibly underestimated, and the donors were mostly white British, with more females.

This CDR3 has 15 amino acids. Germline V gene lookup returns CDR1 SGHRS and CDR2 YFSETQ. The trim removed 4 bases at V and 0 bases at J, leaving 3 bases unmatched. The repertoire was sequenced with immunoSEQ multiplex PCR; TCRdb's copy has only in-frame clones and lacks some. The sample consists of about 150,000 clones, 88% of them appearing once. The TCR was taken from an adult in good health. The specimen comprised peripheral blood, sampled on day 0 of AZD1222 vaccination. The rearrangement joins TRBV5-1 to TRBJ2-2, with TRBD2 matching 7 bases. The CDR3 here is CASSPSGANTGELFF. For the CDR3, the DNA is TGCGCCAGCAGCCCCAGCGGGGCGAACACCGGGGAGCTGTTTTTT.